A single sample is the source of the 14 T cell receptor beta chains below, sequenced in a study of blood T cell repertoires in COVID-19. Only in-frame clones appear in the TCRdb table, and some are missing; sequencing was by immunoSEQ multiplex PCR. The table has more than 350,000 clones, 80% to 90% seen once; the top ten hold 0.95% to 1.1%. The source material was PBMCs or T cells enriched from blood (not recorded which). Every receptor here comes from a man between 18 and 35 years old who had recovered from COVID-19.

This clone came up a few times. This sequence joins TRBV7-9 and TRBJ2-5, with a possible D match to TRBD1 (6 bases). The CDR3 totals 14 residues. Trimming took off 1 base at V and 2 bases at J, with 8 bases between the two ends. Germline CDR1 reads SEHNR; CDR2 reads FQNEAQ (reference sequence). This chain's CDR3 is CASSLGQDQETQYF. In nucleotides, the CDR3 is TGTGCCAGCAGCTTAGGACAGGATCAAGAGACCCAGTACTTC.

The chain recombines TRBV20-1 with TRBJ2-7; unclear D gene. In germline, CDR1 is DFQATT, CDR2 SNEGSKA (reference sequence). V was shortened by 5 bases and J by 6 bases, with 11 bases between the two germline ends. The CDR3 consists of 11 residues. The CDR3 spells CSASLEIEQYF. DNA of the CDR3: TGCAGTGCTTCTCTGGAGATCGAGCAGTACTTC.

Details on this clone: Sequence at one end of the junction differs from germline and may be a read error. The gene calls are TRBV12-5 and TRBJ2-3; a weak D match, TRBD1 (6 bases). Per the germline V gene, CDR1 is LGHNT and CDR2 is FRNRAP. The CDR3 sequence is 16 residues long. CDR3 coding DNA: TGTGCTAGTGGCTTGGACAGAAACCCTAGCACAGATACGCAGTATTTT. This encodes CASGLDRNPSTDTQYF. Full variable domain (outside the CDR3, taken from reference TRBV12-5 and TRBJ2-3): DARVTQTPRHKVTEMGQEVTMRCQPILGHNTVFWYRQTMMQGLELLAYFRNRAPLDDSGMPKDRFSAEMPDATLATLKIQPSEPRDSAVYFCASGLDRNPSTDTQYFGPGTRLTVL.

The gene calls are TRBV7-2 and TRBJ1-1, with D hard to call. The CDR3 has 12 residues. The V gene's germline CDR1 is SGHTA and CDR2 FQGNSA. V was cut by 3 bases and J by 6 bases, with 8 bases left in between. The DNA for the CDR3 is TGTGCCAGCAGCTTTCTTCTCGCTGAAGCTTTCTTT. Amino acids: CASSFLLAEAFF.

This clone was seen only a few times. The CDR3 bases are TGCGCCAGCCTTGAGCGGGAGCCCACAGATACGCAGTATTTT. As protein: CASLEREPTDTQYF. This chain links TRBV10-1 with TRBJ2-3; 8 bases agree with TRBD2. The CDR3 has 14 residues. The germline V gene encodes CDR1 WNHNN and CDR2 SYGVQD (reference sequence). Trimming cost V 8 bases and J 2 bases; bases outside gene matches: 6.

V is TRBV2 and J is TRBJ1-2; D is possibly TRBD1 (5 bases). The V end lost 7 bases, the J end lost 4 bases, and 10 bases lay between the germline ends. The CDR3 has 12 amino acids. Germline-derived CDR1 and CDR2 are SNHLY and FYNNEI. DNA for the CDR3: TGTGCCAGCATCGGGGGTGGCTATGGCTACACCTTC. Encoded protein: CASIGGGYGYTF. The whole variable domain, filled in from reference TRBV2 and TRBJ1-2, reads EPEVTQTPSHQVTQMGQEVILRCVPISNHLYFYWYRQILGQKVEFLVSFYNNEISEKSEIFDDQFSVERPDGSNFTLKIRSTKLEDSAMYFCASIGGGYGYTFGSGTRLTVV.

The rearrangement links TRBV20-1 to TRBJ2-5; the match to TRBD1 covers 7 bases. The CDR3 sequence is 14 residues long. The V gene's germline CDR1 is DFQATT and CDR2 SNEGSKA (reference sequence). V dropped 3 bases and J dropped 5; count of bases not matched to a gene: 9. The chain's CDR3 is CSASTGQAGETQYF. Here the CDR3 DNA reads TGCAGTGCTAGTACCGGACAGGCAGGGGAGACCCAGTACTTC.

The chain has TRBV7-9 and TRBJ1-5; a possible D gene is TRBD1 (5 bases). Trimming took 6 bases from V and 3 from J, leaving 15 bases between them. CDR1 SEHNR and CDR2 FQNEAQ come from the germline V gene (reference sequence). This CDR3 contains 15 residues. CDR3 coding DNA: TGTGCCAGCAGTTCCGATCAGGGTCCCAATCAGCCCCAGCATTTT. Protein sequence: CASSSDQGPNQPQHF.

The rearrangement joins TRBV10-3 to TRBJ2-3; 14 nucleotides align to TRBD2. Germline V gives CDR1 ENHRY, CDR2 SYGVKD. The CDR3 consists of 13 residues. V dropped 10 bases and J dropped 5; count of bases not matched to a gene: 2. The CDR3 region has the DNA TGTGCCACCGGACTAGCGGGAGGAGATACGCAGTATTTT. Its translation: CATGLAGGDTQYF.

This rearrangement joins TRBV28 to TRBJ2-3; D uncertain. The CDR3 covers 13 residues. Trimming left V 7 bases short and J 6 bases short, with 14 bases between. Germline assignment: CDR1 MDHEN and CDR2 SYDVKM. CDR3 sequence (DNA): TGTGCCAGCACTTCCTACCGGGTGGATACGCAGTATTTT. Its protein product is CASTSYRVDTQYF.

The rearrangement links TRBV2 to TRBJ2-6; the match to TRBD1 covers 9 bases. Looked up from germline, CDR1 is SNHLY and CDR2 is FYNNEI. The CDR3 runs to 18 residues. The V gene end was trimmed by 2 bases and the J gene end by 2 bases; junction bases not matched to a gene: 7. In DNA form, the CDR3 reads TGTGCCAGCAGTGAACGGGGGACAGGGTTCGCTGGGGCCAACGTCCTGACTTTC. Translation gives CASSERGTGFAGANVLTF.

The chain recombines TRBV3-1 (or the pseudogene TRBV3-2) with TRBJ2-7; TRBD2 matches 13 bases. After removal of 0 bases from V and 8 bases from J, the junction contained 7 bases not matched to a gene. The CDR3 spans 16 residues. Per the germline V gene, CDR1 is LGHDT and CDR2 is YNNKEL (reference sequence). The CDR3 reads CASSQELLAGGPKQYF. The CDR3 DNA is TGTGCCAGCAGCCAAGAACTACTAGCGGGAGGGCCTAAGCAGTACTTC.

This chain uses TRBV7-9 with TRBJ1-1; possibly TRBD1 for D (5 bases). V was cut by 5 bases and J by 0 bases, with 10 bases left in between. The CDR3 length is 14 residues. The V gene's germline CDR1 is SEHNR and CDR2 FQNEAQ (reference sequence). The CDR3 DNA reads as TGTGCCAGCAGCACGGGACTCCTGAACACTGAAGCTTTCTTT. This translates into CASSTGLLNTEAFF.

The V and J genes are TRBV4-1 and TRBJ1-4, with 7 nucleotides matching TRBD1. Germline CDR1 is MGHRA and CDR2 is YSYEKL. This CDR3 has 15 residues. The V segment lost 4 bases and the J segment 6 bases; nucleotides outside the gene matches: 8. The CDR3 coding sequence is TGCGCCAGCAGCCGAACACAGGGGCGGGATGAAAAACTGTTTTTT. This encodes CASSRTQGRDEKLFF.